This T cell receptor (beta chain) came from a study of Ad26.COV2.S vaccination and SARS-CoV-2 variants. Study in general: In the study, Ad26.COV2.S was injected intramuscularly once, or twice 56 days apart.

TCRdb's table, derived via immunoSEQ multiplex PCR, lists solely in-frame clones and lacks some. This table holds 440,000 or so clones, 90% found once. The treatment denotes: around 19 received Ad26.COV2.S at low or high dose, single or two shots; several received placebo; per-sample allocation not given. Collection of samples fell on day 63 after the first vaccine or placebo injection. Participants' vaccine, an Ad26 vector, delivered Wuhan-strain SARS-CoV-2 spike. The V gene's germline CDR1 is KGHSH and CDR2 LQKENI. V lost 4 bases, J lost 8 bases, and 18 bases lay in between. This CDR3 region has 15 residues.

V is TRBV18 and J is TRBJ2-1; D call uncertain. The clonotype originates from a person aged 18-60 years who received the Ad26.COV2.S COVID-19 vaccine or a placebo. The sample in question was peripheral blood, obtained in a trial of Ad26.COV2.S vaccine versus placebo. In DNA form, the CDR3 reads TGTGCCAGCTCACAAGGAAAGGACCAATTTGATGAGCAGTTCTTC. It codes for CASSQGKDQFDEQFF.